This is a list of T cell receptor beta chains from one sample in a study of blood T cells in healthy people across ages. TCRdb analysed the 5' RACE reads with MiXCR anew, one entry per CDR3 protein. This sample has about 970,000 distinct CDR3 sequences, with roughly 47% found just once. The specimen was blood. The source of these receptors is a woman aged 55-70 years in good health. Both conserved end residues are part of each CDR3. The D gene is left open where the match is weak. Not all rows give a size; the values are once, few, many and, for expanded clones, a class.

CDR3	DNA	V	J	size	D
CARQGGLLAGVGEQFF	TGTGCCAGACAGGGAGGGCTACTAGCGGGAGTGGGTGAGCAGTTCTTC	TRBV2	TRBJ2-1	.	TRBD2
CSVRSGGVYNEQYF	TGCAGCGTTCGCAGCGGGGGTGTTTACAATGAGCAGTACTTC	TRBV29-1	TRBJ2-5	once	TRBD2
CASSFLTNVQETQYF	TGTGCCAGCAGCTTCCTGACAAACGTCCAAGAGACCCAGTACTTC	TRBV7-9	TRBJ2-5	.	.
CSARDDSGSSYEQYF	TGCAGTGCTAGAGATGATAGCGGGAGCTCCTACGAGCAGTACTTC	TRBV20-1	TRBJ2-7	.	TRBD2
CASSYSQGGIRRGAFF	TGTGCCAGCAGTTACTCACAGGGAGGAATACGGCGGGGAGCTTTCTTT	TRBV6-5	TRBJ1-1	once	.
CASSWGTGTYEQYF	TGTGCCAGCAGCTGGGGGACAGGGACCTACGAGCAGTACTTC	TRBV5-5	TRBJ2-7	few	TRBD1
CASSKGWGYEQFF	TGTGCCAGCAGCAAAGGGTGGGGTTATGAGCAGTTCTTC	TRBV7-9	TRBJ2-1	.	.
CSVGGGLYQETQYF	TGCAGCGTTGGTGGGGGCCTTTACCAAGAGACCCAGTACTTC	TRBV29-1	TRBJ2-5	.	.
CASSSRRGGTGETSTDTQYF	TGTGCCAGCAGCTCTAGGAGAGGGGGGACCGGTGAGACTAGCACAGATACGCAGTATTTT	TRBV7-3	TRBJ2-3	.	.
CSVRGGRGVSSSYEQYF	TGCAGCGTTAGGGGCGGGAGGGGGGTTTCCAGCTCCTACGAGCAGTACTTC	TRBV29-1	TRBJ2-7	.	TRBD2
CASSEWGSGRDNEQFF	TGTGCTAGCAGTGAATGGGGGTCAGGTCGCGACAATGAGCAGTTCTTC	TRBV25-1	TRBJ2-1	.	.
CASSFTGLILPYEQYF	TGTGCCAGCAGCTTCACAGGCCTAATTCTTCCCTACGAGCAGTACTTC	TRBV7-8	TRBJ2-7	.	.
CATSRVRTNIQYF	TGTGCCACCAGTCGGGTCAGGACAAACATTCAGTACTTC	TRBV15	TRBJ2-4	few	.
CAWSYGTQTYEQYF	TGTGCCTGGAGTTATGGAACCCAGACCTACGAGCAGTACTTC	TRBV30	TRBJ2-7	.	.
CSASPLAPSTDTQYF	TGCAGTGCGAGTCCCCTGGCCCCTAGCACAGATACGCAGTATTTT	TRBV20-1	TRBJ2-3	.	.
CASSQGDSGAEGSYEQYF	TGCGCCAGCAGCCAAGGGGATAGCGGGGCGGAGGGTTCCTACGAGCAGTACTTC	TRBV4-1	TRBJ2-7	.	TRBD2
CAISESTADTQYF	TGTGCCATCAGTGAGTCGACTGCAGATACGCAGTATTTT	TRBV10-3	TRBJ2-3	.	.
CASSPPPGRVGYTF	TGTGCCAGCAGCCCCCCTCCGGGGCGAGTAGGCTACACCTTC	TRBV7-2	TRBJ1-2	.	.
CSTPSGRGIAYEQYF	TGCAGTACCCCTAGCGGGAGAGGTATCGCCTACGAGCAGTACTTC	TRBV20-1	TRBJ2-7	.	TRBD2
CASSQDRDSGRYEQYF	TGTGCCAGCAGTCAGGATAGGGATAGCGGGAGGTACGAGCAGTACTTC	TRBV27	TRBJ2-7	.	TRBD2
CASSQGGGTEYNSPLHF	TGTGCCAGCAGCCAAGGTGGAGGAACTGAGTATAATTCACCCCTCCACTTT	TRBV4-2	TRBJ1-6	few	.
CASHTSRLAGKETQYF	TGTGCCAGCCATACGTCGAGACTAGCGGGAAAAGAGACCCAGTACTTC	TRBV6-2/TRBV6-3	TRBJ2-5	.	TRBD2
CASTVEQFF	TGTGCCAGCACCGTTGAGCAGTTCTTC	TRBV21-1	TRBJ2-1	.	.
CASSLSRGRGLNPGEQYF	TGTGCCAGCAGCTTATCTCGGGGCAGGGGGCTTAATCCCGGCGAGCAGTACTTC	TRBV13	TRBJ2-7	few	TRBD1
CASSPTGGGSQETQYF	TGTGCCAGCTCACCTACCGGCGGGGGGAGTCAAGAGACCCAGTACTTC	TRBV18	TRBJ2-5	.	TRBD2
CASSQDKGNEQFF	TGTGCCAGCAGCCAAGACAAGGGCAATGAGCAGTTCTTC	TRBV4-2	TRBJ2-1	once	.
CSARGWGTLEQYF	TGCAGTGCTAGAGGATGGGGTACCTTGGAGCAGTACTTC	TRBV20-1	TRBJ2-4	.	.
CSARETGGINQPQHF	TGCAGTGCTAGAGAGACAGGGGGTATCAATCAGCCCCAGCATTTT	TRBV20-1	TRBJ1-5	.	TRBD1
CASSKVSRDWEKTQYF	TGTGCCAGCAGCAAAGTCTCCCGGGACTGGGAGAAGACCCAGTACTTC	TRBV21-1	TRBJ2-5	.	.
CASSQIEGRGSIGAFF	TGCGCCAGCAGCCAAATCGAAGGGCGTGGTAGTATTGGGGCTTTCTTT	TRBV4-1	TRBJ1-1	.	.
CSVLTSGRRVEQFF	TGCAGCGTTCTGACTAGCGGGAGGCGAGTTGAGCAGTTCTTC	TRBV29-1	TRBJ2-1	few	TRBD2
CASSNPGHQRHSLSKNEKLFF	TGTGCCAGCAGCAACCCGGGCCATCAAAGGCACTCTCTCTCAAAAAATGAAAAACTGTTTTTT	TRBV21-1	TRBJ1-4	.	.
CASSPSRALSYEQYF	TGTGCCAGCAGCCCCTCCCGGGCTCTCTCCTACGAGCAGTACTTC	TRBV28	TRBJ2-7	.	.
CASRANRNQPQHF	TGTGCCAGCAGGGCCAATCGCAATCAGCCCCAGCATTTT	TRBV2	TRBJ1-5	once	.
CASSLGVGGQADTQYF	TGTGCCAGCAGCTTAGGAGTAGGTGGGCAGGCGGATACGCAGTATTTT	TRBV7-2	TRBJ2-3	few	.
CASSFGPTHEQYF	TGTGCCAGCAGTTTCGGGCCTACCCACGAGCAGTACTTC	TRBV27	TRBJ2-7	.	.
CASRRGGQAASSIYEQYF	TGTGCCAGCAGGAGGGGGGGACAGGCGGCCTCCAGTATCTACGAGCAGTACTTC	TRBV2	TRBJ2-7	.	.
CASSSRQSYNSPLHF	TGTGCCAGCAGTTCCCGACAGTCCTATAATTCACCCCTCCACTTT	TRBV12-3/TRBV12-4	TRBJ1-6	.	.
CASSTSGRNYVQYF	TGTGCCAGCAGCACAAGCGGGAGGAACTACGTGCAGTACTTC	TRBV6-5	TRBJ2-5	.	TRBD2
CASSLYVRADTGELFF	TGTGCCAGCAGCTTGTATGTCAGGGCCGACACCGGGGAGCTGTTTTTT	TRBV5-5	TRBJ2-2	.	.
CASNRLAGGPETPVETQYF	TGTGCCAGCAACCGACTAGCGGGAGGGCCTGAGACCCCAGTGGAGACCCAGTACTTC	TRBV6-1	TRBJ2-5	.	TRBD2
CASSYLEWGTQYF	TGTGCCAGCAGTTACCTCGAGTGGGGTACGCAGTATTTT	TRBV6-2/TRBV6-3	TRBJ2-3	.	.
CASSESGDLYEQYF	TGTGCCAGCAGTGAATCCGGGGACCTCTACGAGCAGTACTTC	TRBV25-1	TRBJ2-7	.	.
CASSFRYNRGSQDDEQFF	TGTGCCAGCAGCTTCCGATATAACAGGGGATCACAGGACGATGAGCAGTTCTTC	TRBV5-4	TRBJ2-1	.	TRBD1
CASRQRGKSYEQYF	TGTGCCAGCAGACAAAGGGGGAAATCCTACGAGCAGTACTTC	TRBV12-3/TRBV12-4	TRBJ2-7	.	.
CASSRLAEEDTQYF	TGTGCCAGCAGTCGACTAGCCGAGGAGGATACGCAGTATTTT	TRBV12-3/TRBV12-4	TRBJ2-3	.	TRBD2
CASRPTSGRASEQYF	TGTGCCAGCAGACCGACTAGCGGGAGGGCCAGTGAGCAGTACTTC	TRBV6-2/TRBV6-3	TRBJ2-7	.	TRBD2
CASKRPHSYEQYF	TGTGCCAGCAAGAGACCGCACTCCTACGAGCAGTACTTC	TRBV2	TRBJ2-7	.	.
CASRPGQSAQETQYF	TGTGCCAGCAGACCAGGACAGTCGGCGCAAGAGACCCAGTACTTC	TRBV12-3/TRBV12-4	TRBJ2-5	.	.
CATSRGARAGGYTF	TGTGCCACCAGCAGAGGGGCACGGGCCGGTGGCTACACCTTC	TRBV15	TRBJ1-2	.	.
CASGTQGPTTNTEAFF	TGTGCCAGCGGCACACAGGGGCCAACTACGAACACTGAAGCTTTCTTT	TRBV28	TRBJ1-1	.	TRBD1
CSASPSGKVGEQYF	TGCAGTGCTAGTCCTAGCGGGAAAGTAGGCGAGCAGTACTTC	TRBV20-1	TRBJ2-7	.	TRBD2
CASRDAGGVGELFF	TGTGCCAGCAGGGACGCGGGGGGCGTCGGGGAGCTGTTTTTT	TRBV6-2/TRBV6-3	TRBJ2-2	.	TRBD2